This T cell receptor (beta chain) was sequenced during a study of cytomegalovirus exposure and HLA in healthy donors. This PCR relied on a set of 60 Vbeta primers and 13 Jbeta primers. Produced via immunoSEQ multiplex PCR; TCRdb's table is partial and in-frame only. The sample shows under 150,000 clones, about 76% of them seen only once. Looked up from germline, CDR1 is PRHDT and CDR2 is FYEKMQ (reference sequence). Trimming pared 4 bases from V and 5 bases from J, leaving 11 bases between. The CDR3 has 13 residues. This TCR was sampled from a woman between 40 and 50 years old in good health and CMV-seronegative. V and J are TRBV13 and TRBJ1-2; no clear D. Sequenced material: PBMCs. The DNA for the CDR3 is TGTGCCAGCAGCTCCAGGACGGGGTATGGCTACACCTTC. Translating it yields CASSSRTGYGYTF.